This passage covers 16 T cell receptor beta chains from one sample sequenced in a study of cytomegalovirus exposure and HLA in healthy donors. PCR used 60 Vbeta primers and 13 Jbeta primers. Only in-frame clones appear in the TCRdb table, and some are missing; sequencing was by immunoSEQ multiplex PCR. The repertoire holds some 130,000 clones, with approximately 71% as singletons. Sequenced sample: PBMCs. The receptors here all came from a man younger than 40 in good health and CMV-seronegative.

The chain combines TRBV9 with TRBJ2-7, with a possible D match to TRBD2 (6 bases). The V gene's germline CDR1 is SGDLS and CDR2 YYNGEE. The CDR3 is 15 residues long. V lost 4 bases and J lost 6, with 20 bases in between. CDR3 sequence: CASSPTLTHGGEQYF. In DNA, the CDR3 is TGTGCCAGCAGCCCTACCTTGACACACGGGGGCGAGCAGTACTTC.

V gene TRBV7-9 combines with J gene TRBJ1-2; a weak D match, TRBD1 (6 bases). The CDR3 covers 12 residues. Trimming pared 4 bases from V and 7 bases from J, leaving 10 bases between. Germline assignment: CDR1 SEHNR and CDR2 FQNEAQ (reference sequence). CDR3 protein: CASSSTGLGYTF. As DNA, the CDR3 is TGTGCCAGCAGCTCGACAGGTCTTGGCTACACCTTC.

The gene calls are TRBV5-6 and TRBJ2-1, with 7 bases identical to TRBD2. Per the germline V gene, CDR1 is SGHDT and CDR2 is YYEEEE. The trim removed 4 bases at V and 5 bases at J, leaving 6 bases unmatched. The CDR3 is 14 amino acids. The CDR3 loop is CASSPAGLNNEQFF. The CDR3 DNA sequence: TGTGCCAGCAGCCCCGCGGGACTAAACAATGAGCAGTTCTTC. The full variable domain, rest sourced from reference TRBV5-6 and TRBJ2-1, is DAGVTQSPTHLIKTRGQQVTLRCSPKSGHDTVSWYQQALGQGPQFIFQYYEEEERQRGNFPDRFSGHQFPNYSSELNVNALLLGDSALYLCASSPAGLNNEQFFGPGTRLTVL.

The chain employs TRBV6-4 and TRBJ1-1; D remains unclear. This CDR3 comprises 14 residues. Trimming took off 3 bases at V and 5 bases at J, with 13 bases between the two ends. Germline CDR1 MRHNA, CDR2 SNTAGT. The DNA of the CDR3 is TGTGCCAGCAGTGATAACGTGCGGGGAACTGAAGCTTTCTTT. This translates into CASSDNVRGTEAFF.

This chain joins TRBV25-1 and TRBJ2-3; the D is unclear. This CDR3 contains 13 residues. Germline V CDR1 and CDR2: MGHDK, SYGVNS. The V end was cut by 4 bases, the J end by 5 bases, with 10 bases between. The CDR3 loop is CASSGVELDTQYF. The CDR3 nucleotides read TGTGCCAGCAGTGGCGTAGAATTAGATACGCAGTATTTT.

J is TRBJ2-7 and V is TRBV27, with 12 bases that match TRBD2. J lost 3 bases, V lost 4 bases, and 1 base had no gene match. The germline CDR1 and CDR2 sequences are MNHEY and SMNVEV (reference sequence). The CDR3 consists of 14 residues. CDR3 residues: CASSWGLAGYEQYF. The DNA for the CDR3 is TGTGCCAGCAGTTGGGGACTAGCGGGCTACGAGCAGTACTTC.

The rearrangement links TRBV19 to TRBJ2-7, with TRBD1 matching 9 bases. The CDR3 is 16 amino acids. Looked up from germline, CDR1 is LNHDA and CDR2 is SQIVND (reference sequence). Trimming cost V 3 bases and J 2 bases; bases outside gene matches: 8. DNA of the CDR3: TGTGCCAGTAGTATTCGAAAGGGACAGGGCCCCTACGAGCAGTACTTC. This gives the protein CASSIRKGQGPYEQYF.

V and J are TRBV5-1 and TRBJ1-1; D uncertain. This CDR3 spans 13 amino acids. V lost 4 bases and J lost 11, with 18 bases in between. CDR1 and CDR2 (germline): SGHRS, YFSETQ. The CDR3 loop reads CASSLRTEGEAFF. As DNA, the CDR3 is TGCGCCAGCAGCCTTAGGACGGAGGGAGAGGCTTTCTTT.

V and J are TRBV29-1 and TRBJ1-4; the D gene is possibly TRBD1 (6 bases). The germline gives CDR1 SQVTM, CDR2 ANQGSEA. This CDR3 comprises 12 residues. The V gene lost 6 bases and the J gene lost 12 bases, with 17 bases spanning the gap. The CDR3, as DNA: TGCAGCGTAACAACAGGGTCTTTGGAACTGTTTTTT. Protein product: CSVTTGSLELFF.

V and J are TRBV6-6 and TRBJ1-3, with D tentatively TRBD1 (6 bases). CDR3 length equals 16 residues. CDR1 MNHNY and CDR2 SVGAGI come from the germline V gene (reference sequence). V lost 6 bases to trimming and J lost 0 bases, with 15 bases between them. CDR3 coding DNA: TGTGCCAGCAGGACAGGTAGTGGCGGCTCTGGAAACACCATATATTTT. Amino acid sequence: CASRTGSGGSGNTIYF.

This rearrangement joins TRBV13 to TRBJ1-1, with TRBD1 matching over 7 bases. Germline loops: CDR1 PRHDT, CDR2 FYEKMQ (reference sequence). This CDR3 spans 16 amino acids. J was trimmed by 4 bases and V by 5 bases; bases with no gene match: 13. The CDR3 nucleotides read TGTGCCAGCAGCCAGACGTATGACAGGGCCGGCACTGAAGCTTTCTTT. This encodes CASSQTYDRAGTEAFF. Variable domain in full (rest from reference TRBV13 and TRBJ1-1): AAGVIQSPRHLIKEKRETATLKCYPIPRHDTVYWYQQGPGQDPQFLISFYEKMQSDKGSIPDRFSAQQFSDYHSELNMSSLELGDSALYFCASSQTYDRAGTEAFFGQGTRLTVV.

The chain recombines TRBV4-2 with TRBJ1-4; 7 positions match TRBD1. V lost 0 bases, J lost 10 bases, and 14 bases stayed unmatched. Germline CDR1 is LGHNA and CDR2 is YNFKEQ. There are 17 residues in the CDR3. This chain's CDR3 is CASSQDSSGTALSKLFF. CDR3 DNA: TGTGCCAGCAGCCAAGATTCTTCAGGGACAGCCCTTTCAAAACTGTTTTTT.

The chain joins TRBV9 to TRBJ1-5; D is ambiguous. The germline CDR1 and CDR2 sequences are SGDLS and YYNGEE. V gave up 2 bases and J gave up 1 base, with 4 bases separating them. The CDR3 sequence is 13 residues long. The CDR3 loop reads CASSVRSNQPQHF. DNA for the CDR3: TGTGCCAGCAGCGTGAGAAGCAATCAGCCCCAGCATTTT.

The chain employs TRBV7-9 and TRBJ2-1, with D uncertain. The CDR3 is 15 amino acids. Trimming cost V 5 bases and J 5 bases, with 16 bases left between them. CDR1 and CDR2 from the germline V gene are SEHNR and FQNEAQ (reference sequence). The chain's CDR3 is CASSLSSRSDNEQFF. In nucleotides, the CDR3 is TGTGCCAGCAGCCTCTCGTCCCGAAGCGACAATGAGCAGTTCTTC.

The sample holds one count of this clone. The genes are TRBV5-1 and TRBJ2-3; tentatively, D is TRBD2 (5 bases). The V end lost 0 bases, the J end lost 6 bases, and 17 bases lay between the germline ends. CDR3 length: 16 amino acids. Germline CDR1 SGHRS, CDR2 YFSETQ. The CDR3, as DNA: TGCGCCAGCAGCTTGGCGGCTAGCTCCTTTCCGGATACGCAGTATTTT. Protein: CASSLAASSFPDTQYF.

The J gene is TRBJ2-7, the V gene TRBV5-1, with TRBD2 identical over 8 bases. Germline lookup yields CDR1 SGHRS and CDR2 YFSETQ. Trimming cost V 3 bases and J 4 bases; bases outside gene matches: 9. CDR3 size: 15 residues. The CDR3 region is CASSSDGTSGYEQYF. Written as DNA, the CDR3 is TGCGCCAGCAGCTCCGATGGGACTAGTGGGTACGAGCAGTACTTC.